Each of the 19 T cell receptor beta chains below was sequenced from the same sample in a study of control samples from healthy donors and cancer patients. Assay used: immunoSEQ multiplex PCR; TCRdb lists only in-frame clones, some missing. The table records about 120,000 clones, around 92% of them present only once. Sequences were obtained from blood. Receptor source: a middle-aged man in good health.

The CDR3 bases are TGTGCCAGTAGTATGACACAGACCCAAGAGACCCAGTACTTC. Translating it yields CASSMTQTQETQYF. The chain combines TRBV19 with TRBJ2-5; D unclear. V lost 3 bases and J 1 base, leaving 9 bases between the germline ends. This CDR3 has 14 residues. Germline lookup yields CDR1 LNHDA and CDR2 SQIVND (reference sequence).

The chain recombines TRBV6-4 with TRBJ1-1; TRBD1 agrees at 9 bases. V lost 5 bases and J lost 4; bases outside the gene matches: 8. The germline CDR1 and CDR2 sequences are MRHNA and SNTAGT. This CDR3 is built from 15 residues. CDR3 DNA sequence: TGTGCCAGCAGTCAAGGGACAGGGCTTGGCACTGAAGCTTTCTTT. This sequence encodes CASSQGTGLGTEAFF.

This chain joins TRBV30 and TRBJ2-6, with no clear D. CDR1 and CDR2 from the germline V gene are GTSNPN and SVGIG (reference sequence). This CDR3 spans 15 amino acids. V lost 0 bases to trimming and J lost 3 bases, with 9 bases between them. The CDR3 nucleotides are TGTGCCTGGAGTGTAAACCTCGGTGGGGCCAACGTCCTGACTTTC. This sequence encodes CAWSVNLGGANVLTF. Variable domain in full (rest from reference TRBV30 and TRBJ2-6): SQTIHQWPATLVQPVGSPLSLECTVEGTSNPNLYWYRQAAGRGLQLLFYSVGIGQISSEVPQNLSASRPQDRQFILSSKKLLLSDSGFYLCAWSVNLGGANVLTFGAGSRLTVL.

This clone has only one observation. This chain joins TRBV7-2 and TRBJ1-3; 7 nucleotides line up with TRBD1. CDR1 is SGHTA, CDR2 FQGNSA, per germline. This CDR3 is built from 15 residues. Trimming cost V 5 bases and J 3 bases; bases outside gene matches: 7. This chain's CDR3 is CASSPDRTRGNTIYF. Here the CDR3 DNA reads TGTGCCAGCAGCCCGGACAGGACCCGTGGAAACACCATATATTTT.

The chain carries TRBV19 and TRBJ1-2, with no clear D. The V gene lost 4 bases and the J gene lost 8 bases, with 11 bases spanning the gap. Germline V gene data show CDR1 as LNHDA and CDR2 as SQIVND (reference sequence). This CDR3 region has 12 residues. The CDR3 DNA reads as TGTGCCAGTAGTAACGGCGGGCAAGGCTACACCTTC. Translating it yields CASSNGGQGYTF.

This chain joins TRBV7-6 and TRBJ2-5; D possibly corresponds to TRBD2 (6 bases). V was cut by 1 base and J by 4 bases, with 10 bases left in between. Looked up from germline, CDR1 is SGHVS and CDR2 is FNYEAQ. This CDR3 spans 14 amino acids. The chain's CDR3 is CASSLGEAVETQYF. CDR3 coding DNA: TGTGCCAGCAGCTTAGGGGAGGCGGTAGAGACCCAGTACTTC.

The table lists this clone with a count of one. This rearrangement joins TRBV6-2 or TRBV6-3 to TRBJ2-5; possibly TRBD1 for D (6 bases). The CDR3 runs to 13 residues. From germline, CDR1 is MNHEY and CDR2 SVGEGT. Trimming shortened V by 3 bases and J by 5 bases, and 10 bases separated the two germline ends. The DNA for the CDR3 is TGTGCCAGCAGTTATGCAGGGGTCGAGACCCAGTACTTC. It codes for CASSYAGVETQYF.

V gene TRBV12-3 or TRBV12-4 combines with J gene TRBJ1-1, with D hard to call. The CDR3 loop spans 12 amino acids. V was shortened by 6 bases and J by 8 bases, with 13 bases between the two germline ends. CDR3 nucleotides: TGTGCCAGCAGCTCAGACATTCTAGAAGCTTTCTTT. Protein sequence: CASSSDILEAFF.

The chain links TRBV9 to TRBJ2-2; TRBD1 is a possible D gene (6 bases). Germline V gene data show CDR1 as SGDLS and CDR2 as YYNGEE. The CDR3 contains 15 residues. With 4 bases removed from V and 4 bases from J, the gap between germline ends came to 14 bases. CDR3 residues: CASSPRQAITGELFF. In DNA, the CDR3 is TGTGCCAGCAGCCCGCGACAGGCGATCACCGGGGAGCTGTTTTTT.

V gene TRBV5-4 combines with J gene TRBJ1-3; TRBD1 matches 9 bases. Per the germline V gene, CDR1 is SGHNT and CDR2 is YYREEE (reference sequence). The CDR3 contains 15 residues. The ends lost 2 bases at V and 5 bases at J; junction bases unmatched: 5. The DNA for the CDR3 is TGTGCCAGCAGCTTCGGGACAGGGAGGAGAAACACCATATATTTT. Translation: CASSFGTGRRNTIYF.

The V gene is TRBV7-2, the J gene TRBJ2-1, with 7 bases aligning to TRBD2. Germline-derived CDR1 and CDR2 are SGHTA and FQGNSA. The CDR3 has 15 residues. The V segment lost 2 bases and the J segment 2 bases; nucleotides outside the gene matches: 3. In DNA, the CDR3 is TGTGCCAGCAGCTTAACCGGGACTACCTACAATGAGCAGTTCTTC. Encoded protein: CASSLTGTTYNEQFF. The full variable domain, completed using reference TRBV7-2 and TRBJ2-1, is GAGVSQSPSNKVTEKGKDVELRCDPISGHTALYWYRQSLGQGLEFLIYFQGNSAPDKSGLPSDRFSAERTGGSVSTLTIQRTQQEDSAVYLCASSLTGTTYNEQFFGPGTRLTVL.

The V and J genes are TRBV6-5 and TRBJ1-2, with TRBD1 matching over 7 bases. The CDR3 length is 16 residues. Losses at the gene ends were 0 bases for V and 6 bases for J; bases not matched to a gene: 10. CDR1 is MNHEY and CDR2 is SVGAGI in the germline V gene. CDR3 loop: CASSYSSRGPRDGYTF. DNA for the CDR3: TGTGCCAGCAGTTACTCGAGTAGGGGGCCTAGGGATGGCTACACCTTC.

The CDR3 here is CASSQNTKETQYF. The CDR3 nucleotides are TGTGCCAGCAGCCAAAACACCAAAGAGACCCAGTACTTC. The chain combines TRBV16 with TRBJ2-5; D uncertain. The CDR3 length is 13 residues. Trimming cost V 2 bases and J 3 bases, with 7 bases left between them. CDR1 and CDR2 from the germline V gene are KGHSY and FQNENV. Looking up the rest from reference TRBV16 and TRBJ2-5 gives the full variable domain: GEEVAQTPKHLVRGEGQKAKLYCAPIKGHSYVFWYQQVLKNEFKFLISFQNENVFDETGMPKERFSAKCLPNSPCSLEIQATKLEDSAVYFCASSQNTKETQYFGPGTRLLVL.

The V gene is TRBV3-1 (or the pseudogene TRBV3-2), the J gene TRBJ1-1; TRBD1 aligns across 10 bases. Germline CDR1 reads LGHDT; CDR2 reads YNNKEL (reference sequence). V gave up 4 bases and J gave up 7 bases; unmatched junction bases: 6. The CDR3 has 14 residues. CDR3 DNA: TGTGCCAGCAGCCTCGACAGGGGGCAGGGTGAAGCTTTCTTT. Its protein is CASSLDRGQGEAFF.

This clone was recorded only once. The rearrangement links TRBV19 to TRBJ1-1; D is unresolved. CDR1 is LNHDA and CDR2 is SQIVND in the germline V gene (reference sequence). Trimming removed 3 bases at V and 1 base at J, with 6 bases between. CDR3 length: 13 residues. The CDR3 loop reads CASSISENTEAFF. CDR3 nucleotide sequence: TGTGCCAGTAGTATTTCAGAGAACACTGAAGCTTTCTTT.

This clone appeared once. This rearrangement joins TRBV11-2 to TRBJ1-3; D is uncertain. The CDR3 totals 13 residues. Germline V gene lookup returns CDR1 SGHAT and CDR2 FQNNGV. V lost 1 base, J lost 4 bases, and 5 bases lay in between. The CDR3 DNA sequence: TGTGCCAGCAGCTTAGTTCCGGGAAACACCATATATTTT. Translated: CASSLVPGNTIYF.

The chain links TRBV19 to TRBJ2-1; D is perhaps TRBD1 (5 bases). CDR1 LNHDA and CDR2 SQIVND come from the germline V gene (reference sequence). The CDR3 extends over 15 amino acids. V shed 1 base and J shed 2 bases, with 9 bases lying between them. CDR3 coding DNA: TGTGCCAGTAGTATAGGACAGCCAGCCTACAATGAGCAGTTCTTC. Amino acid sequence: CASSIGQPAYNEQFF.

The chain uses TRBV19 and TRBJ1-1, with D possibly TRBD1 on 6 matching bases. The CDR3 is 14 residues long. The germline V and J ends were trimmed by 7 bases and 6 bases, with 18 bases remaining between them. CDR1 is LNHDA, CDR2 SQIVND, per germline (reference sequence). The CDR3 sequence is CASNGGGDLPEAFF. The CDR3 DNA reads as TGTGCCAGTAACGGAGGGGGGGATCTGCCTGAAGCTTTCTTT.

The chain is built from TRBV5-1 and TRBJ2-1; D gene ambiguous. The CDR3 spans 14 residues. Between the trimmed V and J ends, which lost 4 bases and 4 bases, there was a span of 12 bases. The germline CDR1 and CDR2 sequences are SGHRS and YFSETQ. CDR3 sequence (DNA): TGCGCCAGCAGCAATGACGACTCATACAATGAGCAGTTCTTC. It yields the protein CASSNDDSYNEQFF.